This TCR beta chain was captured in a study of blood T cell repertoires in COVID-19. TCRdb's table, derived via immunoSEQ multiplex PCR, lists solely in-frame clones and lacks some. The table lists 140,000 or so clones, around 90% of them singletons. The CDR3 is made up of 13 amino acids. The V and J ends lost 6 bases and 4 bases, in that order; junction bases with no gene match: 6. The germline gives CDR1 MDHEN, CDR2 SYDVKM. This TCR was recovered from a woman aged 50 to 60 with acute or convalescent COVID-19. The chain employs TRBV28 and TRBJ2-7; TRBD1 aligns across 7 bases. The sample comprised peripheral blood. The CDR3 here is CASSRQGRYEQYF. CDR3 DNA: TGTGCCAGCAGCCGACAGGGACGGTACGAGCAGTACTTC.